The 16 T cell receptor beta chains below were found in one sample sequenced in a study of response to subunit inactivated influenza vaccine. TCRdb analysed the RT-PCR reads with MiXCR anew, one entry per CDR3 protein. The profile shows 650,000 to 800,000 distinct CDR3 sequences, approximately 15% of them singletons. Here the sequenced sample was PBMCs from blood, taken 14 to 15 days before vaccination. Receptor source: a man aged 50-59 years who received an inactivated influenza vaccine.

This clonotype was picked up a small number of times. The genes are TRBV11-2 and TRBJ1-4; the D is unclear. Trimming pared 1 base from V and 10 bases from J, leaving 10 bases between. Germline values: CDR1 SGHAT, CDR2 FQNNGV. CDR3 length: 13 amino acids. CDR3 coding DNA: TGTGCCAGCAGCTTAGTAAGGCCGGCAAAACTGTTTTTT. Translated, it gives CASSLVRPAKLFF.

The CDR3 protein is CASSQDWASLTDEQFF. CDR3 coding DNA: TGTGCCAGCAGCCAAGATTGGGCCTCGCTTACGGATGAGCAGTTCTTC. The V gene is TRBV4-2, the J gene TRBJ2-1, with D unresolved. The CDR3 is 16 amino acids. The V end lost 0 bases, the J end lost 8 bases, and 17 bases lay between the germline ends. Per germline, CDR1 LGHNA and CDR2 YNFKEQ.

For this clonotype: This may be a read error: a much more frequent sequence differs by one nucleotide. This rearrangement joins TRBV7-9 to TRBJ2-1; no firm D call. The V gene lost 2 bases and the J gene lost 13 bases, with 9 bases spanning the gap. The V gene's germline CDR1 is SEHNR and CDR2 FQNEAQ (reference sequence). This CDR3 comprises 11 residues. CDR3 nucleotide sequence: TGTGCCAGCAGCTTAATGGTACCACAGTTCTTC. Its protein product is CASSLMVPQFF.

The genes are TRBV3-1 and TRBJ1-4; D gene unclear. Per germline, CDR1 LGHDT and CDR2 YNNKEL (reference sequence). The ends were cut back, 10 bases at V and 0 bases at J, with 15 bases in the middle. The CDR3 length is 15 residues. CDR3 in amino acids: CATSQDGATNEKLFF. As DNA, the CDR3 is TGTGCCACCTCCCAAGACGGAGCAACTAATGAAAAACTGTTTTTT.

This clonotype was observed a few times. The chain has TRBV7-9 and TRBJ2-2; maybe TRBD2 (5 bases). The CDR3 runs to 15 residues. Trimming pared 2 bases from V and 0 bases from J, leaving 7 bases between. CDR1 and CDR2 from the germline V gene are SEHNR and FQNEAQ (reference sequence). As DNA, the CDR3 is TGTGCCAGCAGCTTACCGGGGTCGAACACCGGGGAGCTGTTTTTT. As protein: CASSLPGSNTGELFF.

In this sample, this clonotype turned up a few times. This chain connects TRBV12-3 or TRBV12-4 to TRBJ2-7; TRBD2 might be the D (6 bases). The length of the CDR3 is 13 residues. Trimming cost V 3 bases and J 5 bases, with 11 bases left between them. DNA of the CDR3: TGTGCCAGCAGTTTGGAGGGGAGTGACGAGCAGTACTTC. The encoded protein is CASSLEGSDEQYF.

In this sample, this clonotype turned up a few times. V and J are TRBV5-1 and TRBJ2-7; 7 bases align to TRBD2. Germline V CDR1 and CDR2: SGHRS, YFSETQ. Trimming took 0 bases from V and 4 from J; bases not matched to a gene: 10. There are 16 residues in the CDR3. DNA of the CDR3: TGCGCCAGCAGCTTGGGCTTTGGCGGGGGTCGGTACGAGCAGTACTTC. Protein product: CASSLGFGGGRYEQYF.

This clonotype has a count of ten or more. The CDR3: CSASGSGGTSGSPYEQYF. The CDR3, as DNA: TGCAGTGCTAGTGGCTCAGGGGGGACTAGCGGGAGTCCGTACGAGCAGTACTTC. The chain combines TRBV20-1 with TRBJ2-7; 14 bases map to TRBD2. Germline-derived CDR1 and CDR2 are DFQATT and SNEGSKA (reference sequence). J gave up 4 bases and V 3 bases, and 14 bases lay outside the gene matches. The CDR3 sequence is 18 residues long.

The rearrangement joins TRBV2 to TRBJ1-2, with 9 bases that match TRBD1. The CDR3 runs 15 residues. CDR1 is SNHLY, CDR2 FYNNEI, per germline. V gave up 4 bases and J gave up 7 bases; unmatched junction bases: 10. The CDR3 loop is CASSALGQGKAGYTF. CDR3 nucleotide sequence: TGTGCCAGCAGTGCCCTAGGACAGGGGAAGGCTGGCTACACCTTC.

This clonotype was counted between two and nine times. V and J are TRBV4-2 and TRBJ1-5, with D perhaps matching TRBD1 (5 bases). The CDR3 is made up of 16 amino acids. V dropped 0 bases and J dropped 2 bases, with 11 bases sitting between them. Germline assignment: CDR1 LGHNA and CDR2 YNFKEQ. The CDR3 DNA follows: TGTGCCAGCAGCCAAGATTTCCAGGGACGCAATCAGCCCCAGCATTTT. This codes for CASSQDFQGRNQPQHF.

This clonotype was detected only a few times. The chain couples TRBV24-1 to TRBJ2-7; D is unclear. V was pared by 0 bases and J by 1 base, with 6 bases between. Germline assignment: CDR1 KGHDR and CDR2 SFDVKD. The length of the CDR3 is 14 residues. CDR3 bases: TGTGCCACCAGTGATTTGCCGGAGTCCTACGAGCAGTACTTC. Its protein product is CATSDLPESYEQYF.

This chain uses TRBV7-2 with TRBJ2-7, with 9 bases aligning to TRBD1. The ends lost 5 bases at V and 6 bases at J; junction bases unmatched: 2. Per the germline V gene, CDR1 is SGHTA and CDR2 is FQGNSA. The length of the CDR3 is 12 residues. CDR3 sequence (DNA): TGTGCCAGCAGCCCGGACAGGGGCGAGCAGTACTTC. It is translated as CASSPDRGEQYF.

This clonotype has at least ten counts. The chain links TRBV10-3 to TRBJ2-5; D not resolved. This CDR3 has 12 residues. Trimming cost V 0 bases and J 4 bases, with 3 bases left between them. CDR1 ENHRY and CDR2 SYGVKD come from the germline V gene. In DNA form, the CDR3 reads TGTGCCATCAGTGAGTCGGCAGAGACCCAGTACTTC. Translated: CAISESAETQYF.

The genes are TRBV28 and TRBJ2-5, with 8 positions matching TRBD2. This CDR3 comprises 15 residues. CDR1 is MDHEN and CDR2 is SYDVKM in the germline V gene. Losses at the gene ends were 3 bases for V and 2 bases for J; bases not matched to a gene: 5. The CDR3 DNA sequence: TGTGCCAGCAGTTTTAGCGGGAATCGGCAAGAGACCCAGTACTTC. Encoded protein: CASSFSGNRQETQYF.

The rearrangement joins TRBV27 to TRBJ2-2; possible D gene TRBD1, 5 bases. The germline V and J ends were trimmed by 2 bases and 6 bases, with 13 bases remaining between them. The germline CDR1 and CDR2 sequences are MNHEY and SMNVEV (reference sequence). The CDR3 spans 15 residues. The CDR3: CASSLSPGMPGELFF. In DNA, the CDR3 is TGTGCCAGCAGTTTAAGTCCAGGGATGCCCGGGGAGCTGTTTTTT.

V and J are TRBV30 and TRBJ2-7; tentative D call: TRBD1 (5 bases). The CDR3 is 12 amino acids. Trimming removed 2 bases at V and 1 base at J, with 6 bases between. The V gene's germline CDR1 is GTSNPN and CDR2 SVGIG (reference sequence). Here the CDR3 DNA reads TGTGCCTGGAGTACAGGATCCTACGAGCAGTACTTC. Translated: CAWSTGSYEQYF.